These T cell receptor beta chains were read from a single sample in a study of OX40 agonist ivuxolimab in advanced cancers. Sequencing used immunoSEQ multiplex PCR; TCRdb keeps in-frame clones, though not all of them. In the table there are some 90,000 clones, about 93% of which are singletons. Sequencing was performed on CD4+ or CD8+ T cells sorted from blood, taken in a trial of the OX40 agonist ivuxolimab. The source of these receptors is an adult with an advanced solid tumor such as melanoma, head and neck, liver or kidney cancer. CDR3s include the opening cysteine and the closing phenylalanine or tryptophan. The D gene is left open where the match is weak. A clone size is listed for some rows: how often the clone was seen (once, few, many), or a class if it is expanded.

d_gene,v_gene,abundance,j_gene,CDR3nt,CDR3aa
TRBD1,TRBV5-1,NA,TRBJ2-5,TGCGCCAGCAGCCTTGGTACGGACAGGGGGGAGACCCAGTACTTC,CASSLGTDRGETQYF
NA,TRBV27,few,TRBJ1-5,TGTGCCAGCAGTTTATTCGCAGATCAGCCCCAGCATTTT,CASSLFADQPQHF
TRBD2,TRBV7-3,NA,TRBJ2-2,TGTGCCAGCAGCCCGGGACTAGCGGGAACCGGGGAGCTGTTTTTT,CASSPGLAGTGELFF
NA,TRBV18,NA,TRBJ2-1,TGTGCCAGCTCACCACCAGCGGTAAAGTACAATGAGCAGTTCTTC,CASSPPAVKYNEQFF
NA,TRBV9,NA,TRBJ2-6,TGTGCCAGCAGCGTAGGAGGGGTAGCTCGTGGGGCCAACGTCCTGACTTTC,CASSVGGVARGANVLTF
NA,TRBV5-1,NA,TRBJ1-6,TGCGCCAGCAGCTTGCTCGGACAGCGGAATTCACCCCTCCACTTT,CASSLLGQRNSPLHF
NA,TRBV9,once,TRBJ1-2,TGTGCCAGCAGCGTCGAGGCCGAGTCCGGGTGCACCTTC,CASSVEAESGCTF
TRBD2,TRBV28,NA,TRBJ2-4,TGTGCCAGCAGTCCCCGCCTCGGGACTAGCGGTTTCAGTCGAGCCAAAAACATTCAGTACTTC,CASSPRLGTSGFSRAKNIQYF
NA,TRBV28,NA,TRBJ1-2,TGTGCCAGCAAGTCGGGAGGGGGTGCCTACACCTTC,CASKSGGGAYTF
NA,TRBV6-5,NA,TRBJ2-3,TGTGCCAGCAGTTACTCTGGGACCTACACAGATACGCAGTATTTT,CASSYSGTYTDTQYF
NA,TRBV5-4,NA,TRBJ2-1,TGTGCCAGCAGCGCACTCAATGAGCAGTTCTTC,CASSALNEQFF
NA,TRBV7-2,few,TRBJ1-2,TGTGCCAGCAGCTTAATGAGGGATGGCTACACCTTC,CASSLMRDGYTF
TRBD2,TRBV28,NA,TRBJ2-3,TGTGCCAGCAGGAGCTCGGGGACTAGCGGGAGTAGGAAGTATTTT,CASRSSGTSGSRKYF
NA,TRBV6-4,NA,TRBJ2-2,TGTGCCAGCAGCGTGTCTCAGGGAGACACCGGGGAGCTGTTTTTT,CASSVSQGDTGELFF
NA,TRBV10-3,once,TRBJ2-1,TGTGCCATCAGCGGTGGGGTCCAAGGCAATGAGCAGTTCTTC,CAISGGVQGNEQFF
NA,TRBV28,NA,TRBJ1-2,TGTGCCAGCAGTTTTGTGTCCCGCGGCGATGGCTACACCTTC,CASSFVSRGDGYTF
NA,TRBV5-1,NA,TRBJ1-1,TGCGCCAGCAGCCGGTCGTACGGGGCAGGGCTGAAGACTGAAGCTTTCTTT,CASSRSYGAGLKTEAFF
NA,TRBV5-1,NA,TRBJ2-5,TGCGCCAGCAGCTTTGGGGGCCGGGCCGAGGAGACCCAGTACTTC,CASSFGGRAEETQYF
TRBD1,TRBV19,few,TRBJ2-7,TGTGCCAGTAGCCGGGACAGGAGAGCCTACGAGCAGTACTTC,CASSRDRRAYEQYF
NA,TRBV7-9,NA,TRBJ2-5,TGTGCCAGCAGCCGGAGAGGGACCCAGTACTTC,CASSRRGTQYF
TRBD1,TRBV6-5,NA,TRBJ1-2,TGTGCCAGCAGTTCGGGACAGGCACACTATGGCTACACCTTC,CASSSGQAHYGYTF
NA,TRBV6-5,NA,TRBJ1-1,TGTGCCAGCAGTTACACGGAGAACACTGAAGCTTTCTTT,CASSYTENTEAFF
NA,TRBV27,NA,TRBJ2-2,TGTGCCAGCAGTTTCACCGTCCTAACCGGGGAGCTGTTTTTT,CASSFTVLTGELFF
TRBD1,TRBV7-2,NA,TRBJ2-7,TGTGCCAGCAGCTTAATTACAGGGGGGACGGGGGAGCAGTACTTC,CASSLITGGTGEQYF
NA,TRBV28,NA,TRBJ1-5,TGTGCCAGCAGAGCATGGACGGCGGGCAATCAGCCCCAGCATTTT,CASRAWTAGNQPQHF
TRBD1,TRBV19,once,TRBJ2-7,TGTGCCAGTAGTTCACTGGGCCGGGACAGGGACAATGTTGGTTACGAGCAGTACTTC,CASSSLGRDRDNVGYEQYF
TRBD2,TRBV7-2,NA,TRBJ2-3,TGTGCCAGCAGACTAGCGGGAGTTCTAGCAGATACGCAGTATTTT,CASRLAGVLADTQYF
NA,TRBV2,NA,TRBJ2-3,TGTGCCAGCAGTGAAAGGACACTAAGGGCAGATACGCAGTATTTT,CASSERTLRADTQYF
NA,TRBV2,NA,TRBJ2-7,TGTGCCAGCAGGCGGAACTACGAGCAGTACTTC,CASRRNYEQYF
TRBD2,TRBV7-2,NA,TRBJ2-7,TGTGCCAGCAGCTTGGGAGGGGAGGTTCTCTACGAGCAGTACTTC,CASSLGGEVLYEQYF
NA,TRBV19,NA,TRBJ1-1,TGTGCCAGTAGTACGGGGCTATCAAACCTCGGTGATTTT,CASSTGLSNLGDF
NA,TRBV7-8,NA,TRBJ2-1,TGTGCCAGCAGCGGGACGTCGGGCAATGAGCAGTTCTTC,CASSGTSGNEQFF
NA,TRBV7-2,NA,TRBJ2-7,TGTGCCAGCAGCCGGGAGCTCGGGGAGCAGTACTTC,CASSRELGEQYF
NA,TRBV19,NA,TRBJ1-2,TGTGCCAGCTCAGACAGATTCTATGGCTACACCTTC,CASSDRFYGYTF
NA,TRBV1,NA,TRBJ2-2,TGCACCAGCAGCCCCCAGAGGGCGGATGGCACCGGGGAGCTGTTTTTT,CTSSPQRADGTGELFF
NA,TRBV11-2,NA,TRBJ2-6,TGTGCCAGCAGCCCCGGTAAGGGACTGACTCTGAGGGCCAACGTCCTGACTTTC,CASSPGKGLTLRANVLTF
TRBD1,TRBV5-5,NA,TRBJ1-5,TGTGCCACCAGCCCTATTGGGGACAGGGGAGAGCCCCAGCATTTT,CATSPIGDRGEPQHF
NA,TRBV18,NA,TRBJ2-2,TGTGCCAGCTCACCACGAGCGGGCGGCGGTGGTGACGGGGAGCTGTTTTTT,CASSPRAGGGGDGELFF
NA,TRBV27,NA,TRBJ2-7,TGTGCCAGCAGTTTATACGGCAGCTACGAGCAGTACTTC,CASSLYGSYEQYF
NA,TRBV5-6,NA,TRBJ2-7,TGTGCCAGCAGCTTGGAGCCGGGCCCCTACGAGCAGTACTTC,CASSLEPGPYEQYF
NA,TRBV5-4,NA,TRBJ2-7,TGTGCCAGCAGCTTGGTAGAGTTGGGGGAGCAGTACTTC,CASSLVELGEQYF
NA,TRBV9,NA,TRBJ1-6,TGTGCCAGCAGCCCCGAAGGGGTACGGAATTCACCCCTCCACTTT,CASSPEGVRNSPLHF
NA,TRBV21-1,NA,TRBJ2-3,TGTGCCAGCAGCAAAGGCGTCCGGGATACGCAGTATTTT,CASSKGVRDTQYF
TRBD1,TRBV2,NA,TRBJ2-7,TGTGCCAGCAGTGCGGGACAGGGTGGCGAGCAGTACTTC,CASSAGQGGEQYF
TRBD2,TRBV5-4,NA,TRBJ2-1,TGTGCCAGCAGCTTAGGGACTAGCGGATACAATGAGCAGTTCTTC,CASSLGTSGYNEQFF
NA,TRBV7-2,NA,TRBJ1-6,TGTGCCAGCAGCTCCAGGACGGAAAATTCACCCCTCCACTTT,CASSSRTENSPLHF
NA,TRBV6-6,few,TRBJ1-5,TGTGCCAGCAGTTCCGGGGCGAATCAGCCCCAGCATTTT,CASSSGANQPQHF
NA,TRBV6-1,NA,TRBJ2-3,TGTGCCAGCAGTGAAGCAACAACTAGCACAGATACGCAGTATTTT,CASSEATTSTDTQYF
NA,TRBV6-1,once,TRBJ2-2,TGTGCCAGCAGGGACTACCCCACCGGGGAGCTGTTTTTT,CASRDYPTGELFF
TRBD1,TRBV7-2,NA,TRBJ2-5,TGTGCCAGCTCCAGGGACAGGGCGGTGGAGACCCAGTACTTC,CASSRDRAVETQYF
NA,TRBV29-1,NA,TRBJ2-5,TGCAGCGTTGAAGATACGTGGAGGGAACAAGAGACCCAGTACTTC,CSVEDTWREQETQYF
TRBD1,TRBV18,NA,TRBJ2-7,TGTGCCAGCTCACCACCGGGACAGGGGTCACCCTACGAGCAGTACTTC,CASSPPGQGSPYEQYF
NA,TRBV5-4,NA,TRBJ2-5,TGTGCCAGCAGCTTGGAGGGGGACGTCGGGACCCAGTACTTC,CASSLEGDVGTQYF
NA,TRBV7-7,NA,TRBJ2-3,TGTGCTAGCAGCTTAGGGGGAGCGGCTACAGATACGCAGTATTTT,CASSLGGAATDTQYF
NA,TRBV2,NA,TRBJ2-2,TGTGCCAGCAGTGACTTAGGGGACACCGGGGAGCTGTTTTTT,CASSDLGDTGELFF
NA,TRBV5-4,NA,TRBJ2-3,TGTGCCAGCAGCTTGGTTCTTGGGGGGCACACAGATACGCAGTATTTT,CASSLVLGGHTDTQYF
NA,TRBV5-1,NA,TRBJ1-2,TGCGCCAGCAGCTTGAGTGGGACGAACTATGGCTACACCTTC,CASSLSGTNYGYTF
NA,TRBV9,NA,TRBJ2-3,TGTGCCAGCAGCCACAGCAGGGGCGAACTTTACACAGATACGCAGTATTTT,CASSHSRGELYTDTQYF